Below are 27 T cell receptor beta chains sequenced from a single sample in a study of CD8 T cells in ankylosing spondylitis. The study, taken as a whole, reports: About 8 highly homologous variants made up a TCR beta motif that seemed to typify ankylosing spondylitis blood.

One entry per CDR3 protein results from TCRdb running MiXCR on the 5' RACE reads. The data hold about 330,000 distinct CDR3 sequences, with 8% observed a single time. Antigens of these TCRs are unknown. The sequenced sample was blood, either unsorted or a sorted T cell fraction (not recorded which). These receptors came from a male donor with ankylosing spondylitis.

This chain links TRBV12-3 or TRBV12-4 with TRBJ2-7; the D gene is possibly TRBD1 (6 bases). The CDR3 extends over 13 amino acids. V dropped 6 bases and J dropped 3 bases, with 12 bases sitting between them. The CDR3 sequence is CASSIGQSYEQYF. CDR3 in DNA: TGTGCCAGCAGCATCGGACAGAGCTACGAGCAGTACTTC.

This clonotype showed up just a few times. The chain uses TRBV5-5 and TRBJ1-2; no clear D. The length of the CDR3 is 16 residues. Trimming shortened V by 7 bases and J by 5 bases, and 24 bases separated the two germline ends. Germline V CDR1 and CDR2: SGHKS, YYEKEE (reference sequence). Here the CDR3 DNA reads TGTGCCAGCGACTTGAGACCCGACACCAGGACTTATGGCTACACCTTC. Translation gives CASDLRPDTRTYGYTF. The full variable domain, its missing parts supplied by reference TRBV5-5 and TRBJ1-2, is DAGVTQSPTHLIKTRGQQVTLRCSPISGHKSVSWYQQVLGQGPQFIFQYYEKEERGRGNFPDRFSARQFPNYSSELNVNALLLGDSALYLCASDLRPDTRTYGYTFGSGTRLTVV.

The V gene is TRBV20-1, the J gene TRBJ1-2, with D unresolved. This CDR3 contains 12 residues. Per the germline V gene, CDR1 is DFQATT and CDR2 is SNEGSKA (reference sequence). Trimming removed 5 bases from V and 6 bases from J, with 13 bases in between. The CDR3: CSARTIRDGYTF. The CDR3 DNA is TGCAGTGCTCGAACCATAAGAGATGGCTACACCTTC.

A few counts support this clonotype. The rearrangement uses TRBV5-1 and TRBJ2-5; D tentatively fits TRBD1 or TRBD2 (6 bases each). Germline CDR1 and CDR2: SGHRS and YFSETQ. V was pared by 3 bases and J by 5 bases, with 8 bases between. This CDR3 is built from 12 residues. The CDR3: CASSWRGETQYF. Written as DNA, the CDR3 is TGCGCCAGCAGCTGGAGGGGGGAGACCCAGTACTTC.

CDR3 sequence (DNA): TGTGCCAGCAGTTACTTGCTCTCTGGCGATGAGCAGTTCTTC. Protein: CASSYLLSGDEQFF. This rearrangement joins TRBV6-2 or TRBV6-3 to TRBJ2-1; no clear D. V lost 1 base and J 8 bases, leaving 12 bases between the germline ends. Germline lookup yields CDR1 MNHEY and CDR2 SVGEGT. This CDR3 has 14 amino acids.

This clonotype appeared a few times. The chain couples TRBV3-1 to TRBJ2-5, with D perhaps matching TRBD2 (5 bases). V lost 1 base and J 4 bases, leaving 16 bases between the germline ends. Looked up from germline, CDR1 is LGHDT and CDR2 is YNNKEL (reference sequence). The CDR3 totals 16 residues. The CDR3 loop is CASSQGVRALRETQYF. The CDR3 DNA sequence: TGTGCCAGCAGCCAAGGTGTGAGGGCACTCCGAGAGACCCAGTACTTC.

This chain uses TRBV10-3 with TRBJ2-2; D is unresolved. This CDR3 region has 16 residues. V lost 0 bases to trimming and J lost 0 bases, with 8 bases between them. Looked up from germline, CDR1 is ENHRY and CDR2 is SYGVKD. The CDR3 region is CAISESWSANTGELFF. In DNA, the CDR3 is TGTGCCATCAGTGAGTCCTGGAGCGCGAACACCGGGGAGCTGTTTTTT.

On this clonotype: One end of the junction varies from germline; a read error may be responsible. Here the CDR3 reads CASGLGQGREKLFF. CDR3 nucleotide sequence: TGTGCCAGCGGCTTAGGACAGGGGCGCGAAAAACTGTTTTTT. The V gene is TRBV7-2, the J gene TRBJ1-4; 9 nucleotides align to TRBD1. Germline V gene data show CDR1 as SGHTA and CDR2 as FQGNSA. This CDR3 is built from 14 residues.

The V gene is TRBV10-3, the J gene TRBJ1-1; D uncertain. This CDR3 is built from 15 residues. Germline assignment: CDR1 ENHRY and CDR2 SYGVKD. The ends were cut back, 0 bases at V and 1 base at J, with 9 bases in the middle. The CDR3 sequence is CAISESSRSNTEAFF. The CDR3 nucleotides are TGTGCCATCAGTGAGTCTTCGAGGTCGAACACTGAAGCTTTCTTT.

This clonotype has a handful of counts. The genes are TRBV3-1 and TRBJ2-3; D unclear. V lost 0 bases and J lost 4, with 14 bases in between. Germline V gene lookup returns CDR1 LGHDT and CDR2 YNNKEL (reference sequence). CDR3 length: 16 residues. CDR3 loop: CASSQDTGTPPDTQYF. CDR3 in DNA: TGTGCCAGCAGCCAAGATACGGGTACACCGCCAGATACGCAGTATTTT.

V usage is TRBV27 and J usage is TRBJ2-5; 10 positions agree with TRBD2. The CDR3 is 16 residues long. CDR1 MNHEY and CDR2 SMNVEV come from the germline V gene (reference sequence). V shed 4 bases and J 5 bases; nucleotides not matched to a gene: 10. In DNA form, the CDR3 reads TGTGCCAGCAGTTCACTAGCGGGGAGGGGAGTGGAGACCCAGTACTTC. Translating it yields CASSSLAGRGVETQYF.

This clonotype has a count of ten or more. This chain connects TRBV29-1 to TRBJ2-1; 7 nucleotides agree with TRBD2. This CDR3 region has 16 residues. Germline values: CDR1 SQVTM, CDR2 ANQGSEA. Trimming cost V 3 bases and J 0 bases; bases outside gene matches: 8. In DNA form, the CDR3 reads TGCAGCGTTGAGCCGGCGCGGGAGAGCTCCTACAATGAGCAGTTCTTC. Its protein product is CSVEPARESSYNEQFF.

This clonotype occurred a few times. V and J are TRBV10-3 and TRBJ2-7; D ambiguous. V lost 7 bases to trimming and J lost 4 bases, with 14 bases between them. The CDR3 totals 13 residues. Per germline, CDR1 ENHRY and CDR2 SYGVKD. CDR3 in amino acids: CAIKEPPFYEQYF. As DNA, the CDR3 is TGTGCCATCAAGGAGCCTCCGTTTTACGAGCAGTACTTC.

This clonotype was seen many times. The chain carries TRBV7-3 and TRBJ1-2, with a possible D match to TRBD1 (5 bases). Germline V gene lookup returns CDR1 SGHTA and CDR2 FQGTGA. V lost 1 base and J lost 6, with 15 bases in between. CDR3 length: 15 amino acids. The CDR3 coding sequence is TGTGCCAGCAGCTTAAGGGGGGGACTCCGCAATGGCTACACCTTC. Translated, it gives CASSLRGGLRNGYTF.

This rearrangement joins TRBV5-1 to TRBJ2-1; 9 nucleotides match TRBD2. The junction had 6 bases not matched to a gene; V was cut back by 2 bases and J by 3 bases. CDR3 length: 16 amino acids. Germline values: CDR1 SGHRS, CDR2 YFSETQ. The CDR3 DNA follows: TGCGCCAGCAGCTTATTAGCGGGAGCCTACTACAATGAGCAGTTCTTC. It encodes CASSLLAGAYYNEQFF.

This rearrangement joins TRBV16 to TRBJ1-2, with 8 bases lining up with TRBD1. Germline assignment: CDR1 KGHSY and CDR2 FQNENV. The V gene end was trimmed by 2 bases and the J gene end by 6 bases; junction bases not matched to a gene: 5. This CDR3 comprises 14 residues. The chain's CDR3 is CASSQPTGVHGYTF. The CDR3, as DNA: TGTGCCAGCAGCCAACCGACAGGGGTGCATGGCTACACCTTC.

In DNA form, the CDR3 reads TGTGCCAGCACCCCCGGGAGGAACAATGAGCAGTTCTTC. This encodes CASTPGRNNEQFF. The chain is built from TRBV5-6 and TRBJ2-1; 7 positions agree with TRBD2. Germline values: CDR1 SGHDT, CDR2 YYEEEE. CDR3 length: 13 residues. The V and J ends lost 6 bases and 5 bases, in that order; junction bases with no gene match: 5.

This clonotype was seen ten or more times. The chain links TRBV20-1 to TRBJ1-2; D may be TRBD1 (5 bases). Germline V gene sequence: CDR1 DFQATT, CDR2 SNEGSKA (reference sequence). V was pared by 4 bases and J by 2 bases, with 11 bases between. CDR3 length equals 13 residues. In nucleotides, the CDR3 is TGCAGTGCTAAGACAGATTTGAACTATGGCTACACCTTC. This encodes CSAKTDLNYGYTF.

This clonotype appeared a few times. The chain combines TRBV11-3 with TRBJ2-1; D gene ambiguous. V shed 0 bases and J shed 3 bases, with 9 bases lying between them. The CDR3 spans 15 residues. Germline V CDR1 and CDR2: SGHNT, YENEEA. Here the CDR3 reads CASSLDHSDYNEQFF. For the CDR3, the DNA is TGTGCCAGCAGCTTAGACCATTCGGACTACAATGAGCAGTTCTTC. Looking up the rest from reference TRBV11-3 and TRBJ2-1 gives the full variable domain: EAGVVQSPRYKIIEKKQPVAFWCNPISGHNTLYWYLQNLGQGPELLIRYENEEAVDDSQLPKDRFSAERLKGVDSTLKIQPAELGDSAVYLCASSLDHSDYNEQFFGPGTRLTVL.

This clonotype was recorded at least ten times. The V gene is TRBV4-2, the J gene TRBJ2-1; 13 positions agree with TRBD2. J was trimmed by 10 bases and V by 2 bases; bases with no gene match: 8. The CDR3 totals 16 residues. Germline CDR1 is LGHNA and CDR2 is YNFKEQ. The CDR3 DNA follows: TGTGCCAGCAGCCAACCCGGGACTAGCGGGATCGGAGAGCAGTTCTTC. Translating gives CASSQPGTSGIGEQFF.

This clonotype was recorded at least ten times. V gene TRBV7-9 combines with J gene TRBJ2-1; 9 nucleotides match TRBD2. Per germline, CDR1 SEHNR and CDR2 FQNEAQ (reference sequence). The V gene end was trimmed by 4 bases and the J gene end by 0 bases; junction bases not matched to a gene: 7. The CDR3 runs 17 residues. Here the CDR3 DNA reads TGTGCCAGCAGCTCTCTAGCGGGACCCACCTCCTACAATGAGCAGTTCTTC. Translation gives CASSSLAGPTSYNEQFF.

The chain recombines TRBV29-1 with TRBJ2-7; no clear D. Per the germline V gene, CDR1 is SQVTM and CDR2 is ANQGSEA. Trimming shortened V by 4 bases and J by 3 bases, and 16 bases separated the two germline ends. CDR3 length: 14 residues. The CDR3 DNA reads TGCAGCGTTGCACGGCAGTCCAACTACTACGAGCAGTACTTC. The encoded protein is CSVARQSNYYEQYF.

The chain joins TRBV5-1 to TRBJ2-2; D is perhaps TRBD2 (6 bases). V gave up 0 bases and J gave up 4 bases, with 13 bases separating them. The CDR3 is 16 amino acids. Germline V lookup: CDR1 SGHRS, CDR2 YFSETQ. The CDR3 DNA reads as TGCGCCAGCAGCTTGGCCGCGGGGAGAGGCACCGGGGAGCTGTTTTTT. Its protein product is CASSLAAGRGTGELFF. Combining the CDR3 with reference TRBV5-1 and TRBJ2-2 gives the whole variable domain KAGVTQTPRYLIKTRGQQVTLSCSPISGHRSVSWYQQTPGQGLQFLFEYFSETQRNKGNFPGRFSGRQFSNSRSEMNVSTLELGDSALYLCASSLAAGRGTGELFFGEGSRLTVL.

The rearrangement links TRBV14 to TRBJ2-1; no clear D. The CDR3 has 11 amino acids. Germline V CDR1 and CDR2: SGHDN, FVKESK. Trimming removed 4 bases at V and 10 bases at J, with 8 bases between. DNA for the CDR3: TGTGCCAGCAGCCGCGTCTGGGAGCAGTTCTTC. Its translation: CASSRVWEQFF.

About this clonotype itself: This may be a read error, as it is one base from a much larger clone. J is TRBJ1-5 and V is TRBV20-1, with 9 bases aligning to TRBD1. The CDR3 totals 17 residues. The germline gives CDR1 DFQATT, CDR2 SNEGSKA (reference sequence). The V segment lost 2 bases and the J segment 5 bases; nucleotides outside the gene matches: 13. CDR3 DNA: TGCAGTGCTAGACCCGGGACAGGGACGGTATTGGATCAGCCCCAGCATTTT. It is translated as CSARPGTGTVLDQPQHF.

This clonotype was picked up a small number of times. CDR3 amino acids: CATSRTTRTGGYTF. The DNA of the CDR3 is TGTGCCACCAGCAGAACGACTCGGACCGGGGGCTACACCTTC. The chain recombines TRBV15 with TRBJ1-2, with D unclear. The CDR3 is 14 residues long. The germline V and J ends were trimmed by 2 bases and 8 bases, with 15 bases remaining between them. CDR1 is LNHNV, CDR2 YYDKDF, per germline (reference sequence). The variable domain in full, completed from reference TRBV15 and TRBJ1-2, reads DAMVIQNPRYQVTQFGKPVTLSCSQTLNHNVMYWYQQKSSQAPKLLFHYYDKDFNNEADTPDNFQSRRPNTSFCFLDIRSPGLGDTAMYLCATSRTTRTGGYTFGSGTRLTVV.

The rearrangement uses TRBV27 and TRBJ2-3; the match to TRBD2 covers 7 bases. CDR1 is MNHEY and CDR2 is SMNVEV in the germline V gene (reference sequence). The CDR3 runs to 16 residues. The V segment lost 3 bases and the J segment 1 base; nucleotides outside the gene matches: 7. In DNA, the CDR3 is TGTGCCAGCAGTTTTGGGGGGGTGCCCCGCACAGATACGCAGTATTTT. Protein sequence: CASSFGGVPRTDTQYF.